These T cell receptor beta chains were read from a single sample in a study of cytomegalovirus exposure and HLA in healthy donors. Clones were read by immunoSEQ multiplex PCR, and TCRdb kept only the in-frame ones, dropping some. Here the sample spans 55,000 to 70,000 clones, around two thirds being singletons. Specimen: PBMCs. The origin of the receptors is a woman between 55 and 75 years old in good health and CMV-seropositive. The CDR3 runs from the conserved cysteine through the conserved F or W. The order of the fields is V gene, clone size, J gene, CDR3 protein. Expanded clones are given a class, and other clones once, few, many or no size at all.

v_gene: TRBV6-5; abundance: .; j_gene: TRBJ2-1; CDR3aa: CASRHLAGGGNEQFF
v_gene: TRBV6-5; abundance: few; j_gene: TRBJ1-1; CDR3aa: CASSQTGTFEAFF
v_gene: TRBV6-5; abundance: .; j_gene: TRBJ1-2; CDR3aa: CASSYGANLLYGYTF
v_gene: TRBV4-2; abundance: once; j_gene: TRBJ2-1; CDR3aa: CASSQDSSPSTYNEQFF
v_gene: TRBV25-1; abundance: .; j_gene: TRBJ1-2; CDR3aa: CASSDWDRLYGYTF
v_gene: TRBV7-3; abundance: few; j_gene: TRBJ1-1; CDR3aa: CASSLNGNTEAFF
v_gene: TRBV5-1; abundance: once; j_gene: TRBJ2-1; CDR3aa: CASSFPGTYNEQFF
v_gene: TRBV6-5; abundance: .; j_gene: TRBJ2-5; CDR3aa: CAISPGLRETQYF
v_gene: TRBV2; abundance: .; j_gene: TRBJ1-6; CDR3aa: CSSRTGGFYNSPLHF
v_gene: TRBV7-2; abundance: few; j_gene: .; CDR3aa: CASSSERQGYEQYF
v_gene: TRBV7-6; abundance: medium-sized; j_gene: TRBJ1-1; CDR3aa: CASSSSAGTEAFF
v_gene: TRBV7-9; abundance: .; j_gene: TRBJ1-2; CDR3aa: CAKDRVYGYTF
v_gene: TRBV19; abundance: few; j_gene: TRBJ1-5; CDR3aa: CASSILPEGNQPQHF
v_gene: TRBV7-2; abundance: .; j_gene: TRBJ2-5; CDR3aa: CASSSGHQETQYF
v_gene: TRBV5-1; abundance: .; j_gene: TRBJ2-3; CDR3aa: CASSADRDSYTQYF
v_gene: TRBV6-1; abundance: once; j_gene: TRBJ2-3; CDR3aa: CASSELRQGTDTQYF